By frequency in the sample, the clone carrying this T cell receptor (beta chain) is medium-sized. This specimen comes from a study of metastatic and nonmetastatic thyroid tumors. Before thyroid surgery, none of the patients had received any treatment. TCRdb ran MiXCR on the PCR reads. The table shows 11,000 or so clones, with approximately 12% occurring only once. The CDR3 contains 12 residues. The germline V gene has CDR1 SGHTA and CDR2 FQGTGA. V lost 9 bases, J lost 6 bases, and 14 bases lay in between. This sequence originates from a female donor with papillary thyroid cancer or a benign thyroid nodule (not recorded which). Some clones in this sample may be carry-over from other donors' samples. Sequenced input: blood. The V gene is TRBV7-3, the J gene TRBJ2-5, with D perhaps TRBD2 (5 bases). The CDR3 is CARRGPGKTQYF. As DNA, the CDR3 is TGTGCCAGACGGGGTCCCGGGAAGACCCAGTACTTC.